This entry lists 17 T cell receptor beta chains sequenced from one sample in a study of beta chain features in type 1 diabetes. What was sequenced were expressed TCRB transcripts, since all of the isolated RNA had been reverse transcribed. Assay: immunoSEQ multiplex PCR; the TCRdb copy retains only in-frame clones and omits some. The sample holds 860,000 or so clones, 15% to 20% seen once. The material sequenced was naive CD4+ T cells from blood. The source is a woman under 30 in good health.

This clone was seen only a few times. The V gene is TRBV29-1, the J gene TRBJ2-7; 7 positions agree with TRBD1. Germline V gene sequence: CDR1 SQVTM, CDR2 ANQGSEA. The junction had 15 bases not matched to a gene; V was cut back by 7 bases and J by 6 bases. The CDR3 runs to 14 residues. The CDR3 loop reads CSAGGTGSNVEQYF. Here the CDR3 DNA reads TGCAGCGCAGGGGGAACAGGGAGTAACGTCGAGCAGTACTTC.

The table lists this clone with a few counts. The chain has TRBV21-1 and TRBJ2-7; the DNA was not compared with TRBD2, the D call given in the table. TRBV21-1 is an annotated pseudogene. This CDR3 is 18 amino acids long. The chain's CDR3 is CASTSREREATTSYEQYF. The CDR3 nucleotides read TGTGCCAGCACATCGCGAGAGCGGGAGGCGACAACCTCCTACGAGCAGTACTTC.

This chain joins TRBV4-3 and TRBJ2-1; possibly TRBD1 for D (6 bases). The CDR3 loop spans 15 amino acids. Germline V lookup: CDR1 LGHNA, CDR2 YSLEER. V was pared by 8 bases and J by 12 bases, with 26 bases between. The CDR3 is CASSTGTSIQGGQFF. The CDR3 coding sequence is TGCGCCAGCTCGACCGGGACAAGCATCCAAGGTGGGCAGTTCTTC.

The chain has TRBV20-1 and TRBJ2-1, with TRBD2 as a possible D gene (5 bases). This CDR3 contains 11 residues. The germline gives CDR1 DFQATT, CDR2 SNEGSKA (reference sequence). Trimming stripped 5 bases from V and 10 bases from J, with 12 bases between. DNA of the CDR3: TGCAGTGCTGAAGATGGACTGGAGCAGTTCTTC. Encoded protein: CSAEDGLEQFF.

The rearrangement links TRBV9 to TRBJ1-5; tentative D call: TRBD1 (5 bases). CDR3 size: 15 residues. V lost 4 bases and J lost 5, with 16 bases in between. CDR1 and CDR2 (germline): SGDLS, YYNGEE. CDR3 protein: CASSLGGIKDQPQHF. The CDR3 bases are TGTGCCAGCAGCCTCGGGGGGATTAAGGATCAGCCCCAGCATTTT.

This clone was observed a handful of times. Distinct nucleotide sequences in the sample also encode this CDR3. The chain uses TRBV5-1 and TRBJ2-5; D remains ambiguous. This CDR3 is 12 amino acids long. Germline V CDR1 and CDR2: SGHRS, YFSETQ. V was shortened by 0 bases and J by 5 bases, with 5 bases between the two germline ends. CDR3 sequence: CASSLDRETQYF. For the CDR3, the DNA is TGCGCCAGCAGCTTGGATCGGGAGACCCAGTACTTC.

This clone was seen a handful of times. V gene TRBV7-2 combines with J gene TRBJ2-5; tentatively, D is TRBD2 (5 bases). The CDR3 loop spans 14 amino acids. Trimming shortened V by 8 bases and J by 0 bases, and 13 bases separated the two germline ends. Germline lookup yields CDR1 SGHTA and CDR2 FQGNSA. The CDR3 bases are TGTGCCAGCTGCGAGCGGACCCACCAAGAGACCCAGTACTTC. Its protein is CASCERTHQETQYF.

This clone was counted a few times. The chain is built from TRBV6-5 and TRBJ1-5; 9 bases map to TRBD1. Trimming took 6 bases from V and 4 from J; bases not matched to a gene: 7. The CDR3 runs 15 residues. CDR1 and CDR2 from the germline V gene are MNHEY and SVGAGI. CDR3 nucleotides: TGTGCCAGCAGACGGGGACAGGGTAGGAATCAGCCCCAGCATTTT. This gives the protein CASRRGQGRNQPQHF.

This chain uses TRBV15 with TRBJ2-7; D remains unclear. This CDR3 is built from 15 residues. Germline CDR1 and CDR2: LNHNV and YYDKDF (reference sequence). The V end lost 0 bases, the J end lost 3 bases, and 12 bases lay between the germline ends. The CDR3 region has the DNA TGTGCCACCAGCAGAGATTCGGCTGTCGGCTACGAGCAGTACTTC. Its protein product is CATSRDSAVGYEQYF.

This chain links TRBV4-2 with TRBJ1-2, with D unresolved. Trimming removed 0 bases from V and 4 bases from J, with 9 bases in between. Germline V gives CDR1 LGHNA, CDR2 YNFKEQ. The CDR3 extends over 14 amino acids. In DNA, the CDR3 is TGTGCCAGCAGCCAAGATGCGGTCGGCTATGGCTACACCTTC. Translating gives CASSQDAVGYGYTF.

This clone was found a few times. The chain joins TRBV15 to TRBJ2-4; D call uncertain. The length of the CDR3 is 16 residues. V shed 5 bases and J shed 3 bases, with 17 bases lying between them. The germline V gene encodes CDR1 LNHNV and CDR2 YYDKDF (reference sequence). CDR3: CATSRSWTVLKNIQYF. Here the CDR3 DNA reads TGTGCCACCAGCCGCTCCTGGACGGTCCTCAAAAACATTCAGTACTTC.

The chain carries TRBV25-1 and TRBJ2-1, with D hard to call. The CDR3 sequence is 16 residues long. Trimming took off 2 bases at V and 3 bases at J, with 14 bases between the two ends. Germline V gene data show CDR1 as MGHDK and CDR2 as SYGVNS. CDR3 in DNA: TGTGCCAGCAGTGAAAACTTATTAAGCCTCTACAATGAGCAGTTCTTC. Protein product: CASSENLLSLYNEQFF.

The rearrangement joins TRBV7-2 to TRBJ2-1; D is uncertain. This CDR3 contains 16 residues. V shed 0 bases and J shed 7 bases, with 16 bases lying between them. The germline V gene has CDR1 SGHTA and CDR2 FQGNSA. The CDR3 nucleotides are TGTGCCAGCAGCTTAGCCTCCGTATCTGATCTAAATGAGCAGTTCTTC. Protein: CASSLASVSDLNEQFF.

A few counts support this clone. The chain combines TRBV2 with TRBJ2-2; D is undetermined. Trimming removed 6 bases at V and 0 bases at J, with 8 bases between. This CDR3 spans 14 amino acids. Looked up from germline, CDR1 is SNHLY and CDR2 is FYNNEI. CDR3 sequence reads: CASSHGTNTGELFF. The CDR3 nucleotides are TGTGCCAGCAGCCATGGCACGAACACCGGGGAGCTGTTTTTT.

This clone was recorded a few times. This chain links TRBV5-6 with TRBJ2-3; D gene uncertain. From germline, CDR1 is SGHDT and CDR2 YYEEEE. This CDR3 is built from 13 residues. Trimming removed 6 bases from V and 2 bases from J, with 10 bases in between. CDR3 loop: CASTKRDTDTQYF. CDR3 bases: TGTGCCAGCACCAAAAGGGACACAGATACGCAGTATTTT.

This clone was seen a few times. The J gene is TRBJ2-3, the V gene TRBV2; 7 bases fit TRBD1. In germline, CDR1 is SNHLY, CDR2 FYNNEI. This CDR3 has 15 amino acids. The V gene end was trimmed by 6 bases and the J gene end by 2 bases; junction bases not matched to a gene: 8. CDR3 amino acids: CASSPSGQNTDTQYF. CDR3 DNA: TGTGCCAGCAGCCCTTCGGGACAGAACACAGATACGCAGTATTTT.

This clone was detected only a few times. This sample also contains other DNA sequences that code for the same CDR3. The chain has TRBV28 and TRBJ1-2; D might be TRBD1 (6 bases). V lost 5 bases and J 4 bases, leaving 11 bases between the germline ends. The CDR3 totals 13 residues. Per the germline V gene, CDR1 is MDHEN and CDR2 is SYDVKM. CDR3 DNA: TGTGCCAGCAGTCCAGGACAGACCTATGGCTACACCTTC. Translation gives CASSPGQTYGYTF.